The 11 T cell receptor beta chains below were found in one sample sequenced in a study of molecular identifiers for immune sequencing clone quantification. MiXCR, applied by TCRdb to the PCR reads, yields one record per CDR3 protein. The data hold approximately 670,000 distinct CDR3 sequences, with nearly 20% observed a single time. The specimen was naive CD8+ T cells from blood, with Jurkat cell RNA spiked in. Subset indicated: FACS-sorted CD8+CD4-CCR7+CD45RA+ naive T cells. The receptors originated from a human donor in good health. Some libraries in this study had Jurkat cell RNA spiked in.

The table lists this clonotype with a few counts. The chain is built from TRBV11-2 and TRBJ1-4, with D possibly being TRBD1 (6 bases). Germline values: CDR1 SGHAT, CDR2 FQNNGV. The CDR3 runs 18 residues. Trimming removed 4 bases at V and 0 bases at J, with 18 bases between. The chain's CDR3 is CASSYQGLRIATNEKLFF. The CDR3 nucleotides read TGTGCCAGCAGCTATCAGGGGCTTCGGATCGCAACTAATGAAAAACTGTTTTTT.

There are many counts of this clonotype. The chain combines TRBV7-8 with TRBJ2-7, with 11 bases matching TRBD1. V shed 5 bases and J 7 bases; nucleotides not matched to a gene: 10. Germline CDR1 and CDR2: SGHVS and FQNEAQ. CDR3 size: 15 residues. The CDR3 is CASSGGTGGVGEQYF. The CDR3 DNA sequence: TGTGCCAGCAGCGGAGGGACAGGGGGAGTGGGGGAGCAGTACTTC.

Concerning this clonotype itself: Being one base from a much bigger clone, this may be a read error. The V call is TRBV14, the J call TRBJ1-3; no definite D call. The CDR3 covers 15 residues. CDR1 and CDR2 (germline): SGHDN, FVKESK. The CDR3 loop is CASSSDGTSGNAIYF. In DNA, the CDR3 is TGTGCCAGCAGTTCCGACGGAACCTCTGGAAACGCCATATATTTT.

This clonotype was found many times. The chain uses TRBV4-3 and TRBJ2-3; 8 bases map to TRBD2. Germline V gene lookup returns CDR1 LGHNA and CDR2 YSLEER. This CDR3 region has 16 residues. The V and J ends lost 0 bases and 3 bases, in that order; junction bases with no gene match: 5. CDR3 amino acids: CASSQESGGPTDTQYF. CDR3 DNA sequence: TGCGCCAGCAGCCAAGAGTCGGGAGGGCCGACAGATACGCAGTATTTT.

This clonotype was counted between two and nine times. In nucleotides, the CDR3 is TGTGCCAGTAGTAGCGGACAGGGCCCCAACGATCAGCCCCAGCATTTT. Residues: CASSSGQGPNDQPQHF. V and J are TRBV19 and TRBJ1-5; TRBD1 matches 8 bases. There are 16 residues in the CDR3. Germline loops: CDR1 LNHDA, CDR2 SQIVND (reference sequence). Losses at the gene ends were 4 bases for V and 5 bases for J; bases not matched to a gene: 10.

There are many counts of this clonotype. DNA of the CDR3: TGTGCCAGCAGTCCAGAAAGAAACGAGCAGTTCTTC. It translates to CASSPERNEQFF. V gene TRBV28 combines with J gene TRBJ2-1; D unclear. Germline assignment: CDR1 MDHEN and CDR2 SYDVKM. V gave up 5 bases and J gave up 10 bases, with 12 bases separating them. The CDR3 runs to 12 residues.

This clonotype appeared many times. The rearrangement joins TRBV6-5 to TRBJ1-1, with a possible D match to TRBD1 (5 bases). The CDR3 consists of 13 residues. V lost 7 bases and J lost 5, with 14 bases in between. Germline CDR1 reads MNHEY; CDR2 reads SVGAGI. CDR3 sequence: CASTMGGSTEAFF. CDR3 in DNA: TGTGCCAGCACAATGGGGGGAAGTACTGAAGCTTTCTTT.

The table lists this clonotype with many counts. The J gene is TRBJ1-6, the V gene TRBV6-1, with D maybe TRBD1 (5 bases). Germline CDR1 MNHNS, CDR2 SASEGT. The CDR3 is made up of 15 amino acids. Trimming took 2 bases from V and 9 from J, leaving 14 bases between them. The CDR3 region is CASSEFRGAGSPLHF. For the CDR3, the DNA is TGTGCCAGCAGTGAATTTCGAGGGGCCGGTTCACCCCTCCACTTT.

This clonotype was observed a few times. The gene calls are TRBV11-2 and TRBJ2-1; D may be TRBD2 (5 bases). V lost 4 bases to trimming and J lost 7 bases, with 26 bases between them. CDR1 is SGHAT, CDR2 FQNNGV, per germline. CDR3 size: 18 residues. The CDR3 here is CASSSHGLPTPLRNEQFF. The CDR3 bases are TGTGCCAGCAGCTCGCACGGACTTCCTACCCCACTCAGGAATGAGCAGTTCTTC.

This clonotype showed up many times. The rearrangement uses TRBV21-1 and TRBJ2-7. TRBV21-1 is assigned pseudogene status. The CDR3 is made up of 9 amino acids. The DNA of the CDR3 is TGTGCCATAATAGGCGAGCAGTACTTC. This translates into CAIIGEQYF.

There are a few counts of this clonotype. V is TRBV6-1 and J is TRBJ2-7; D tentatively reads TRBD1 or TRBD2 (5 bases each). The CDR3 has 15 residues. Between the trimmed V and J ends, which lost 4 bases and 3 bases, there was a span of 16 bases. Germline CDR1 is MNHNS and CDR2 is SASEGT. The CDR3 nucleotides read TGTGCCAGCAGTGCCCGGGACCGCCTCGTCTACGAGCAGTACTTC. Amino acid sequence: CASSARDRLVYEQYF.